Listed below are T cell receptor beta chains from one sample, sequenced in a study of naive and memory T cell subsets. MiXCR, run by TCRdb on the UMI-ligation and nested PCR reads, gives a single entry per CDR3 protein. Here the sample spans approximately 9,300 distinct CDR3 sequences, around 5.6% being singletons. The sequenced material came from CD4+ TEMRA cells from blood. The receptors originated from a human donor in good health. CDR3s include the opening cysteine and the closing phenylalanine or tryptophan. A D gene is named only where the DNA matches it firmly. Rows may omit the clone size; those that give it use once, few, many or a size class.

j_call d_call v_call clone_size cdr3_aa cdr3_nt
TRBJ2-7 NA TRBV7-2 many CASSLESTTTYEQYF TGTGCCAGCAGCTTAGAGTCGACTACCACCTACGAGCAGTACTTC
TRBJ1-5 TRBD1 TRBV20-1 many CSAEQGAGNQPQHF TGCAGTGCTGAACAGGGGGCGGGCAATCAGCCCCAGCATTTT
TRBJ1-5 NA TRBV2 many CASSEALGRQHF TGTGCCAGCAGTGAAGCGCTAGGGCGCCAGCATTTT
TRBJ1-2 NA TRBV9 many CASSTEYSYGYTF TGTGCCAGCAGCACAGAGTACAGCTATGGCTACACCTTC
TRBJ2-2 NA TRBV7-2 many CASSQPGRGNTGELFF TGTGCCAGCAGCCAACCGGGACGGGGAAACACCGGGGAGCTGTTTTTT
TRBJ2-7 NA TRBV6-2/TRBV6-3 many CASSSTPGPLEQYF TGTGCCAGCAGTTCTACCCCCGGGCCCCTCGAGCAGTACTTC
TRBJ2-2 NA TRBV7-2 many CASTPRGGTGELFF TGTGCCAGCACCCCAAGAGGTGGCACCGGGGAGCTGTTTTTT
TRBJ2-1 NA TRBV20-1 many CSAREGGASAYNEQFF TGCAGTGCTAGGGAGGGGGGGGCCTCGGCGTACAATGAGCAGTTCTTC
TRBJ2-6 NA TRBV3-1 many CASSQVTGANVLTF TGTGCCAGCAGCCAAGTGACTGGGGCCAACGTCCTGACTTTC
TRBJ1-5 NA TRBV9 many CASSSGRSSNQPQHF TGTGCCAGCAGCTCCGGGAGGAGTAGCAATCAGCCCCAGCATTTT
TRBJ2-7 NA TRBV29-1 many CSVAPGAGEQYF TGCAGCGTTGCCCCCGGGGCGGGCGAGCAGTACTTC
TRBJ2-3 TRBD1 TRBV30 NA CAWNPGTGFQVGADTQYF TGTGCCTGGAACCCCGGGACAGGGTTTCAAGTGGGGGCAGATACGCAGTATTTT
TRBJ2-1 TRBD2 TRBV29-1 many CSVTGLAGGTLSSYNEQFF TGCAGCGTTACCGGACTAGCGGGAGGTACCTTGAGCTCCTACAATGAGCAGTTCTTC
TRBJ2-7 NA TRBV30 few CAWSSFGGLSEQYF TGTGCCTGGAGTTCGTTCGGGGGGCTGAGTGAGCAGTACTTC
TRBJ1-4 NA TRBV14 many CASSQSRGPASLSTNEKLFF TGTGCCAGCAGCCAGAGCCGCGGGCCGGCTTCCTTATCAACTAATGAAAAACTGTTTTTT
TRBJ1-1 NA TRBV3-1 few CASSQARNTEAFF TGTGCCAGCAGCCAAGCCCGTAACACTGAAGCTTTCTTT
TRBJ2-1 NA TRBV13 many CASSLTGSNHEQFF TGTGCCAGCAGCTTAACAGGCAGTAACCATGAGCAGTTCTTC
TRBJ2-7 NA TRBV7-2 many CASSLSSAGSYEQYF TGTGCCAGCAGCTTGAGTAGCGCGGGGTCCTACGAGCAGTACTTC
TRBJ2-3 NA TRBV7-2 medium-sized CASSLRAASGTDTQYF TGTGCCAGCAGCCTCAGGGCGGCTAGCGGCACAGATACGCAGTATTTT
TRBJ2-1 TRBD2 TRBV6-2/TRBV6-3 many CASSTLREVAGGPRHEQFF TGTGCCAGCAGTACCCTCCGGGAGGTAGCGGGGGGGCCTAGGCATGAGCAGTTCTTC
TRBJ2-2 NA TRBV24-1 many CATSGYRRAGELFF TGTGCCACCAGTGGATATCGAAGGGCCGGGGAGCTGTTTTTT
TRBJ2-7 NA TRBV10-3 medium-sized CAISGTQEQYF TGTGCCATCAGTGGGACGCAAGAGCAGTACTTC
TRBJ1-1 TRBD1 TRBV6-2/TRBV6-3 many CASSEPTKGATEAFF TGTGCCAGCAGTGAACCCACAAAGGGGGCCACTGAAGCTTTCTTT
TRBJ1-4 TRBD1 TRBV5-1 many CASSLGQAYNEKLFF TGCGCCAGCAGCTTAGGACAGGCCTATAATGAAAAACTGTTTTTT
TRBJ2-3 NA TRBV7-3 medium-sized CASSRDGSTDTQYF TGTGCCAGCAGCCGGGACGGAAGCACAGATACGCAGTATTTT
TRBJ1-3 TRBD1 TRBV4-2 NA CASSLTGDSGNTIYF TGTGCCAGCAGTCTCACAGGGGACTCTGGAAACACCATATATTTT
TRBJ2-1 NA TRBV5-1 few CASSLAHTPSPTPFF TGCGCCAGCAGCTTGGCCCACACCCCCTCCCCCACCCCGTTCTTC
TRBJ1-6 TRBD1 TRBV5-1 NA CASSSQDGQGASSPLHF TGCGCCAGCAGCTCGCAGGACGGACAGGGGGCTAGTTCACCCCTCCACTTT
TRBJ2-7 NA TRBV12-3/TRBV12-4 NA CASSLNTYEQYF TGTGCCAGCAGCCTAAATACCTACGAGCAGTACTTC
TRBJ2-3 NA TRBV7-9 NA CASSSPKTDTQYF TGTGCCAGCAGCTCACCCAAAACAGATACGCAGTATTTT
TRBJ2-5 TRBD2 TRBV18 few CASSPGLAGGLETQYF TGTGCCAGCTCACCGGGACTAGCGGGAGGGCTCGAGACCCAGTACTTC
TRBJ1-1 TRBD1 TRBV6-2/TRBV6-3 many CASSKQGARTEAFF TGTGCCAGCAGTAAACAGGGGGCGAGAACTGAAGCTTTCTTT
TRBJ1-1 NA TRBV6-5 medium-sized CASSQQGTTEAFF TGTGCCAGCAGCCAACAGGGTACGACTGAAGCTTTCTTT
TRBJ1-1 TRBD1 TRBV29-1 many CSALRTGNTEAFF TGCAGCGCCCTGAGGACAGGCAACACTGAAGCTTTCTTT
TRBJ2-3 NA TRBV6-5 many CASRRDGFTDTQYF TGTGCCAGCAGGAGGGACGGATTCACAGATACGCAGTATTTT
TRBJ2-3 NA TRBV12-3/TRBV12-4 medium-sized CASSLNRDATQYF TGTGCCAGCAGTTTAAACAGGGATGCTACGCAGTATTTT
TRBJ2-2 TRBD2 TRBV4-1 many CASSQDILAGGPRTGELFF TGCGCCAGCAGCCAAGATATACTAGCGGGAGGGCCGAGAACCGGGGAGCTGTTTTTT
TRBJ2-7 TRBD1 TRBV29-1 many CSAKPGQGAEQYF TGCAGCGCCAAGCCGGGACAGGGGGCCGAGCAGTACTTC
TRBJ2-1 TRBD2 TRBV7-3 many CASNSGRGNEQFF TGTGCCAGCAATAGCGGGAGGGGCAATGAGCAGTTCTTC
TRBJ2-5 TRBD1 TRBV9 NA CASSVAIGTGGQETQYF TGTGCCAGCAGCGTAGCCATCGGGACAGGAGGACAAGAGACCCAGTACTTC
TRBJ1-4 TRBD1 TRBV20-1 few CSATGDSRNEKLFF TGCAGTGCAACCGGGGACAGCCGAAATGAAAAACTGTTTTTT
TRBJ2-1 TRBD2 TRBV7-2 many CASSSSGVSGEQFF TGTGCCAGCAGCTCTAGCGGGGTCTCCGGTGAGCAGTTCTTC
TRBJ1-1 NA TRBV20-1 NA CSASGRGNAHGAFF TGCAGTGCTAGTGGGAGGGGGAATGCCCATGGAGCTTTCTTT
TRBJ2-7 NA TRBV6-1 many CASSRDWGTYEQYF TGTGCCAGCAGCAGGGACTGGGGGACTTACGAGCAGTACTTC
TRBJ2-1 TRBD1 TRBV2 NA CASSVTGNEQFF TGTGCCAGCAGCGTGACAGGGAATGAGCAGTTCTTC
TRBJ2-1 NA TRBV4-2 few CASSQVTGDNEQFF TGTGCCAGCAGCCAGGTTACAGGAGACAATGAGCAGTTCTTC
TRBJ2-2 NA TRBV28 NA CASSFPGELFF TGTGCCAGCAGTTTTCCCGGGGAGCTGTTTTTT
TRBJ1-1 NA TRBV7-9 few CASSLPTKLGMNTEAFF TGTGCCAGCAGCCTACCTACAAAACTAGGGATGAACACTGAAGCTTTCTTT
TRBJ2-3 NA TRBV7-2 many CASSLSTTDTQYF TGTGCCAGCAGCTTAAGTACCACAGATACGCAGTATTTT
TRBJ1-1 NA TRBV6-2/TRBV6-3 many CASSLFSMNTEAFF TGTGCCAGCAGTTTGTTCAGCATGAACACTGAAGCTTTCTTT
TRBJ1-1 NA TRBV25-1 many CASSEYGGGTEAFF TGTGCCAGCAGTGAATACGGGGGGGGGACTGAAGCTTTCTTT